This T cell receptor beta chain was identified in a study of shared clonotypes between healthy human individuals. There are 15 residues in the CDR3. V was cut by 6 bases and J by 5 bases, with 17 bases left in between. The germline CDR1 and CDR2 sequences are MDHEN and SYDVKM. The method was immunoSEQ multiplex PCR; TCRdb's version includes in-frame clones alone and lacks a portion of them. This sample carries about 710,000 clones, roughly 72% of them seen once, and the ten largest clones take around 2%. This clonotype originated in a woman aged 25 to 39 in good health. Input material: memory CD4+ T cells sorted from blood. Subset defined: CD45RA-negative fraction. The V and J genes are TRBV28 and TRBJ1-5, with TRBD1 as a possible D gene (6 bases). CDR3 protein: CASRYTTGLDQPQHF. The CDR3 coding sequence is TGTGCCAGCAGATATACTACAGGGCTGGATCAGCCCCAGCATTTT.